Below are 3 T cell receptor beta chains sequenced from a single sample in a study of blood T cell repertoires in COVID-19. This table comes from immunoSEQ multiplex PCR, and its TCRdb copy is limited to in-frame clones, with some not included. The sample shows some 48,000 clones, around 80% of them seen only once. Sequenced: peripheral blood. Receptors were obtained from a human donor in a cohort sampled during active COVID-19.

The chain couples TRBV5-1 to TRBJ1-4; D is unresolved. Germline loops: CDR1 SGHRS, CDR2 YFSETQ. Trimming stripped 0 bases from V and 6 bases from J, with 9 bases between. The CDR3 is 14 residues long. The CDR3 sequence: CASSLGAGYEKLFF. The CDR3 DNA is TGCGCCAGCAGCTTGGGGGCAGGTTATGAAAAACTGTTTTTT.

This chain joins TRBV5-1 and TRBJ2-5; the D gene is possibly TRBD1 (6 bases). V shed 2 bases and J shed 4 bases, with 15 bases lying between them. Germline CDR1 is SGHRS and CDR2 is YFSETQ. The CDR3 runs 15 residues. The CDR3: CASSFGDKKGETQYF. Here the CDR3 DNA reads TGCGCCAGCAGCTTCGGGGACAAAAAGGGAGAGACCCAGTACTTC.

The chain joins TRBV28 to TRBJ2-7; 8 nucleotides line up with TRBD2. Germline-derived CDR1 and CDR2 are MDHEN and SYDVKM. CDR3 size: 15 residues. V dropped 2 bases and J dropped 4; count of bases not matched to a gene: 7. CDR3: CASSLRTSLVYEQYV. In DNA, the CDR3 is TGTGCCAGCAGTTTACGGACTAGCCTGGTTTACGAGCAGTACGTC.